This T cell receptor beta chain appears in the sequencing data of a study of shared clonotypes between healthy human individuals. Study-level findings and limits: Clonotypes which were not shared had lower generation probabilities than clonotypes that all four donors shared.

Researchers ran the assay at a deep level. Data came from immunoSEQ multiplex PCR; TCRdb stores just in-frame clones and leaves some out. The table includes about 700,000 clones, about 92% detected once. Naive CD8 cells were CD45RO-negative, positively selected for CCR7, excluding terminally differentiated effector memory CD45RA+ cells. The germline CDR1 and CDR2 sequences are SQVTM and ANQGSEA. V was shortened by 7 bases and J by 0 bases, with 13 bases between the two germline ends. The CDR3 is made up of 13 amino acids. With respect to this clone: Its target is not known.

The genes are TRBV29-1 and TRBJ2-7, with TRBD1 as a possible D gene (6 bases). Input material: naive CD8+ T cells sorted from blood. This clonotype was sampled from a man aged 30-40 years in good health. CDR3 amino acids: CSARRQDSYEQYF. The CDR3 nucleotides read TGCAGCGCCCGAAGACAGGACTCCTACGAGCAGTACTTC.